The 21 T cell receptor beta chains below all came from one sample that was sequenced in a study of blood T cell repertoires in COVID-19. This table comes from immunoSEQ multiplex PCR, and its TCRdb copy is limited to in-frame clones, with some not included. The table includes approximately 170,000 clones, around 81% detected once. What was sequenced was peripheral blood. The receptor source for this set is a human donor with acute or convalescent COVID-19. The donor label of this sample is uncertain.

The genes are TRBV7-2 and TRBJ2-3; D is possibly TRBD2 (5 bases). V was cut by 1 base and J by 4 bases, with 15 bases left in between. The germline V gene encodes CDR1 SGHTA and CDR2 FQGNSA. The CDR3 contains 16 residues. CDR3 bases: TGTGCCAGCAGCTTAGGCGGCCCCCAGAGGGCAGATACGCAGTATTTT. Protein product: CASSLGGPQRADTQYF.

V and J are TRBV19 and TRBJ1-6, with a possible D match to TRBD1 (5 bases). CDR3 length: 14 amino acids. Germline assignment: CDR1 LNHDA and CDR2 SQIVND (reference sequence). The ends were cut back, 10 bases at V and 5 bases at J, with 15 bases in the middle. The CDR3 DNA sequence: TGTGCCACTAGACAGCAAGTTGATAATTCACCCCTCCACTTT. Translating gives CATRQQVDNSPLHF.

The chain uses TRBV9 and TRBJ2-1, with TRBD2 identical over 9 bases. There are 14 residues in the CDR3. The germline V gene has CDR1 SGDLS and CDR2 YYNGEE. V was pared by 4 bases and J by 6 bases, with 5 bases of the junction left unmatched. CDR3 in DNA: TGTGCCAGCAGCTTCGAACTAGCGGGCAATGAGCAGTTCTTC. This sequence encodes CASSFELAGNEQFF.

This clone was seen only once. The gene calls are TRBV2 and TRBJ2-7; 13 nucleotides align to TRBD2. The CDR3 length is 14 residues. Germline trimming cut 6 bases from V and 7 bases from J; bases unmatched to any gene: 6. Germline V gene sequence: CDR1 SNHLY, CDR2 FYNNEI. In DNA form, the CDR3 reads TGTGCCAGCAGGGGGACTAGCGGGACGCAGGAGCAGTACTTC. Its translation is CASRGTSGTQEQYF.

V is TRBV5-1 and J is TRBJ2-7; TRBD1 aligns across 12 bases. Germline values: CDR1 SGHRS, CDR2 YFSETQ. This CDR3 has 18 residues. Trimming at V came to 2 bases and at J to 6 bases, leaving 15 bases not matched to a gene. The CDR3 here is CASSFGTGGESGPSEQYF. In DNA form, the CDR3 reads TGCGCCAGCAGCTTTGGGACAGGGGGCGAGTCAGGGCCATCCGAGCAGTACTTC. Variable domain in full (rest from reference TRBV5-1 and TRBJ2-7): KAGVTQTPRYLIKTRGQQVTLSCSPISGHRSVSWYQQTPGQGLQFLFEYFSETQRNKGNFPGRFSGRQFSNSRSEMNVSTLELGDSALYLCASSFGTGGESGPSEQYFGPGTRLTVT.

The V gene is TRBV28, the J gene TRBJ2-3; 13 nucleotides match TRBD2. In germline, CDR1 is MDHEN, CDR2 SYDVKM. The V gene end was trimmed by 4 bases and the J gene end by 5 bases; junction bases not matched to a gene: 3. This CDR3 region has 15 residues. The CDR3 loop reads CASSSRTSGRDTQYF. CDR3 nucleotides: TGTGCCAGCAGTTCCAGGACTAGCGGGAGAGATACGCAGTATTTT.

The rearrangement uses TRBV28 and TRBJ2-3, with TRBD1 matching 8 bases. V lost 5 bases and J lost 2; bases outside the gene matches: 6. The CDR3 runs 15 residues. CDR1 and CDR2 (germline): MDHEN, SYDVKM. CDR3 protein: CASSPRTGSTDTQYF. In DNA, the CDR3 is TGTGCCAGCAGTCCCCGGACAGGGTCCACAGATACGCAGTATTTT.

This clone was found once. The J gene is TRBJ2-6, the V gene TRBV5-1; D might be TRBD1 (6 bases). Trimming left V 7 bases short and J 2 bases short, with 10 bases between. The germline V gene has CDR1 SGHRS and CDR2 YFSETQ. The CDR3 length is 14 residues. CDR3 amino acids: CASDGGTGANVLTF. Written as DNA, the CDR3 is TGCGCCAGCGATGGGGGCACTGGGGCCAACGTCCTGACTTTC.

The chain combines TRBV6-1 with TRBJ2-7, with D perhaps TRBD1 (5 bases). V lost 1 base and J 6 bases, leaving 13 bases between the germline ends. In germline, CDR1 is MNHNS, CDR2 SASEGT. There are 14 residues in the CDR3. CDR3 amino acids: CASSEDRNCCEQYF. CDR3 coding DNA: TGTGCCAGCAGTGAAGACAGGAATTGTTGCGAGCAGTACTTC.

This clone was counted a few times. The chain joins TRBV2 to TRBJ2-5; D not resolved. Between the trimmed V and J ends, which lost 0 bases and 4 bases, there was a span of 9 bases. The CDR3 totals 14 residues. From germline, CDR1 is SNHLY and CDR2 FYNNEI. The CDR3 sequence: CASSEAVAAETQYF. CDR3 DNA: TGTGCCAGCAGTGAAGCGGTGGCGGCAGAGACCCAGTACTTC.

This chain uses TRBV5-1 with TRBJ2-7, with 14 bases identical to TRBD2. The germline V gene has CDR1 SGHRS and CDR2 YFSETQ. The CDR3 loop spans 15 amino acids. V trimming: 3 bases; J trimming: 4 bases; junction bases outside the gene matches: 3. CDR3 residues: CASSWGTSGSYEQYF. CDR3 nucleotide sequence: TGCGCCAGCAGCTGGGGGACTAGCGGGAGTTACGAGCAGTACTTC.

The chain recombines TRBV6-1 with TRBJ1-5; 7 bases map to TRBD1. The CDR3 spans 15 residues. Germline CDR1 MNHNS, CDR2 SASEGT. The V and J ends lost 3 bases and 3 bases, in that order; junction bases with no gene match: 5. CDR3 DNA: TGTGCCAGCAGTGATAACAGGGGATACAATCAGCCCCAGCATTTT. Protein product: CASSDNRGYNQPQHF.

This clone was seen a single time. This rearrangement joins TRBV6-5 to TRBJ1-6, with 7 bases fitting TRBD1. This CDR3 contains 14 residues. Germline-derived CDR1 and CDR2 are MNHEY and SVGAGI. Trimming removed 7 bases from V and 6 bases from J; junction bases left unmatched: 6. For the CDR3, the DNA is TGTGCCAGCAACCCGGGACAGATTAATTCACCCCTCCACTTT. Its protein product is CASNPGQINSPLHF.

V is TRBV28 and J is TRBJ2-7; TRBD1 might be the D (6 bases). The germline gives CDR1 MDHEN, CDR2 SYDVKM. Trimming cost V 4 bases and J 3 bases, with 13 bases left between them. The CDR3 spans 14 residues. CDR3 loop: CASSSGVPLYEQYF. In DNA, the CDR3 is TGTGCCAGCAGTTCAGGGGTCCCACTCTACGAGCAGTACTTC.

The V gene is TRBV4-1, the J gene TRBJ2-4; TRBD2 matches at 13 bases. V lost 1 base and J lost 0; bases outside the gene matches: 6. The CDR3 spans 19 residues. Germline CDR1 is MGHRA and CDR2 is YSYEKL. This CDR3 reads CASSQGLAGGPLAKNIQYF. For the CDR3, the DNA is TGCGCCAGCAGCCAAGGACTAGCGGGAGGACCACTAGCCAAAAACATTCAGTACTTC.

The chain carries TRBV3-1 (or the pseudogene TRBV3-2) and TRBJ2-7; TRBD2 matches at 10 bases. Germline-derived CDR1 and CDR2 are LGHDT and YNNKEL (reference sequence). Unmatched junction bases numbered 9, after V lost 6 bases and J lost 4 bases. The CDR3 runs to 15 residues. In DNA, the CDR3 is TGTGCCAGCAGACTCACTAGCGGGGCGATTTACGAGCAGTACTTC. Translation: CASRLTSGAIYEQYF.

The chain recombines TRBV5-1 with TRBJ1-1; D gene uncertain. CDR1 is SGHRS and CDR2 is YFSETQ in the germline V gene. V lost 2 bases to trimming and J lost 0 bases, with 8 bases between them. This CDR3 contains 14 residues. This chain's CDR3 is CASSLTEMNTEAFF. CDR3 sequence (DNA): TGCGCCAGCAGCTTAACAGAGATGAACACTGAAGCTTTCTTT.

The chain recombines TRBV5-4 with TRBJ1-3; D is possibly TRBD1 (5 bases). The CDR3 runs to 15 residues. Germline CDR1 and CDR2: SGHNT and YYREEE (reference sequence). Trimming took 7 bases from V and 0 from J, leaving 14 bases between them. The CDR3 nucleotides are TGTGCCAGCTGCACGGACACTTGCTCTGGAAACACCATATATTTT. Translation: CASCTDTCSGNTIYF.

The chain has TRBV7-2 and TRBJ2-7, with D perhaps matching TRBD2 (6 bases). This CDR3 comprises 15 residues. V shed 1 base and J shed 1 base, with 11 bases lying between them. Germline CDR1 SGHTA, CDR2 FQGNSA. The CDR3 DNA reads as TGTGCCAGCAGCTTAGTGGCGGGACCTTCCTACGAGCAGTACTTC. It yields the protein CASSLVAGPSYEQYF.

The chain links TRBV5-1 to TRBJ1-1, with 9 bases matching TRBD1. The V gene end was trimmed by 4 bases and the J gene end by 7 bases; junction bases not matched to a gene: 17. The CDR3 runs to 17 residues. The germline CDR1 and CDR2 sequences are SGHRS and YFSETQ. CDR3 nucleotide sequence: TGCGCCAGCAGCGGGGACAGGGAGGGCCTAAGTCAAAATGAAGCTTTCTTT. Its protein is CASSGDREGLSQNEAFF.

This clone was seen just once. The rearrangement uses TRBV7-2 and TRBJ2-1; 9 nucleotides agree with TRBD1. Trimming at V came to 3 bases and at J to 8 bases, leaving 5 bases not matched to a gene. CDR3 size: 14 residues. Germline CDR1 SGHTA, CDR2 FQGNSA. The DNA of the CDR3 is TGTGCCAGCAGCTTGGGACAGGGAGTGTATGAGCAGTTCTTC. It is translated as CASSLGQGVYEQFF.